Presented here are 18 T cell receptor beta chains from one specimen sequenced in a study of T-cell reconstitution after alpha-beta-depleted transplantation in children listed by TCRdb under 2016. The library was built by means of PCR. Sequencing was carried out with an Illumina HiSeq 2500. TCR library preparation used molecular barcoding, with unique molecular identifiers applied to normalize quantification of the TCRbeta repertoire. Using fastp trimming at Q25 and MiXCR clonotype assembly, TCRdb reanalyzed the public sequencing data and kept in-frame beta chains. Each CDR3 protein gets just one entry, which takes the most common genes and DNA from the rows behind it. The sample contains some 390,000 distinct CDR3 sequences, around 20% of them found a single time. The ten largest clones take up less than 4.5% of the sample. The sample in question was PBMCs from the stem cell graft donor, obtained from the stem cell graft. These receptors came from a human donor who donated a stem cell graft to a child with acute myeloid leukemia.

The sample holds many counts of this clonotype. The chain uses TRBV12-3 or TRBV12-4 and TRBJ1-1; 7 bases align to TRBD1. This CDR3 is built from 15 residues. J was trimmed by 1 base and V by 3 bases; bases with no gene match: 5. The CDR3 loop is CASSFDRAANTEAFF. The DNA for the CDR3 is TGTGCCAGCAGTTTTGACAGGGCGGCGAACACTGAAGCTTTCTTT.

This chain uses TRBV6-1 with TRBJ1-1, with D possibly matching TRBD1 (6 bases). Trimming shortened V by 6 bases and J by 4 bases, and 15 bases separated the two germline ends. Germline lookup yields CDR1 MNHNS and CDR2 SASEGT. The CDR3 has 14 residues. As DNA, the CDR3 is TGTGCCAGCAGCAACCTACAGGGTACCACTGAAGCTTTCTTT. Translating it yields CASSNLQGTTEAFF.

The V and J genes are TRBV10-1 and TRBJ2-5; 11 bases agree with TRBD2. Germline V gene sequence: CDR1 WNHNN, CDR2 SYGVQD (reference sequence). CDR3 length equals 15 residues. V lost 7 bases, J lost 4 bases, and 8 bases stayed unmatched. Here the CDR3 reads CASKTSGSARETQYF. The CDR3, as DNA: TGCGCCAGCAAAACTAGCGGGAGTGCCCGAGAGACCCAGTACTTC.

The J gene is TRBJ2-5, the V gene TRBV9, with 12 bases fitting TRBD2. V gave up 2 bases and J gave up 5 bases; unmatched junction bases: 7. The germline V gene has CDR1 SGDLS and CDR2 YYNGEE. There are 16 residues in the CDR3. This CDR3 is CASSVSGTSGFETQYF. The CDR3 coding sequence is TGTGCCAGCAGCGTGAGTGGGACTAGCGGGTTTGAGACCCAGTACTTC.

As DNA, the CDR3 is TGTGCCAGCATCGGGACTAGCGGGACCTACAATGAGCAGTTCTTC. It encodes CASIGTSGTYNEQFF. The chain carries TRBV2 and TRBJ2-1; 13 bases align to TRBD2. Germline V CDR1 and CDR2: SNHLY, FYNNEI. V gave up 7 bases and J gave up 2 bases; unmatched junction bases: 2. This CDR3 has 15 residues. Together with reference TRBV2 and TRBJ2-1, the CDR3 gives the full variable domain: EPEVTQTPSHQVTQMGQEVILRCVPISNHLYFYWYRQILGQKVEFLVSFYNNEISEKSEIFDDQFSVERPDGSNFTLKIRSTKLEDSAMYFCASIGTSGTYNEQFFGPGTRLTVL.

The V call is TRBV5-1, the J call TRBJ2-7; TRBD2 matches 11 bases. Germline V gives CDR1 SGHRS, CDR2 YFSETQ. Trimming cost V 4 bases and J 0 bases; bases outside gene matches: 12. This CDR3 contains 18 residues. CDR3 nucleotides: TGCGCCAGCAGCGTCTTGGGACTAGCGGTCTTACCCTCCTACGAGCAGTACTTC. Encoded protein: CASSVLGLAVLPSYEQYF.

This clonotype was counted a few times. The J gene is TRBJ2-7, the V gene TRBV30; tentative D call: TRBD1 (6 bases). V lost 0 bases, J lost 4 bases, and 7 bases lay in between. The CDR3 runs to 12 residues. CDR1 is GTSNPN, CDR2 SVGIG, per germline (reference sequence). The DNA of the CDR3 is TGTGCCTGGAGTGTACAGGGTTACGAGCAGTACTTC. It is translated as CAWSVQGYEQYF. Full variable domain (remainder filled in from reference TRBV30 and TRBJ2-7): SQTIHQWPATLVQPVGSPLSLECTVEGTSNPNLYWYRQAAGRGLQLLFYSVGIGQISSEVPQNLSASRPQDRQFILSSKKLLLSDSGFYLCAWSVQGYEQYFGPGTRLTVT.

The chain couples TRBV6-1 to TRBJ2-7, with no clear D. This CDR3 has 15 residues. The V end was cut by 5 bases, the J end by 5 bases, with 19 bases between. CDR1 is MNHNS, CDR2 SASEGT, per germline. CDR3 DNA sequence: TGTGCCAGCAGTCCCTTGGCCGCGGAGATAGACGAGCAGTACTTC. It specifies CASSPLAAEIDEQYF.

This clonotype was detected many times. The V and J genes are TRBV12-3 or TRBV12-4 and TRBJ2-2; D is unresolved. V was cut by 3 bases and J by 0 bases, with 8 bases left in between. The CDR3 spans 15 residues. This chain's CDR3 is CASSFSPANTGELFF. The CDR3 bases are TGTGCCAGCAGTTTTAGTCCAGCGAACACCGGGGAGCTGTTTTTT.

V usage is TRBV12-3 or TRBV12-4 and J usage is TRBJ2-1, with 9 bases that match TRBD2. CDR3 length: 14 amino acids. Trimming removed 6 bases from V and 10 bases from J; junction bases left unmatched: 10. The CDR3 DNA follows: TGTGCCAGCAGCCGAGCGGGAGGAGCTGGAGAGCAGTTCTTC. This sequence encodes CASSRAGGAGEQFF.

This clonotype was recorded only once. No conserved phenylalanine or tryptophan is present at the end of the CDR3, so a read error is the likely explanation. The chain carries TRBV7-9 and TRBJ2-3; a weak D match, TRBD2 (5 bases). The germline V gene encodes CDR1 SEHNR and CDR2 FQNEAQ (reference sequence). The CDR3 runs 14 residues. V was trimmed by 7 bases and J by 1 base, leaving 12 bases between them. In DNA form, the CDR3 reads TGTGCCAGCATACCCGGGATCCGCACAGATACGCAGTATTAT. It translates to CASIPGIRTDTQYY.

This sequence joins TRBV7-2 and TRBJ2-7; 12 nucleotides line up with TRBD1. Per the germline V gene, CDR1 is SGHTA and CDR2 is FQGNSA. This CDR3 is 15 amino acids long. J gave up 5 bases and V 7 bases, and 9 bases lay outside the gene matches. The chain's CDR3 is CASNSRGTGGDEQYF. CDR3 sequence (DNA): TGTGCCAGCAACAGCCGCGGGACAGGGGGCGACGAGCAGTACTTC.

The chain recombines TRBV5-1 with TRBJ1-1; the match to TRBD1 covers 7 bases. The trim removed 0 bases at V and 6 bases at J, leaving 14 bases unmatched. The V gene's germline CDR1 is SGHRS and CDR2 YFSETQ. This CDR3 is 17 amino acids long. The CDR3 DNA reads TGCGCCAGCAGCTTGGGGGGGGCAGGGGGTAGTGTCGCTGAAGCTTTCTTT. This encodes CASSLGGAGGSVAEAFF.

The chain recombines TRBV13 with TRBJ1-1; no reliable D call. Germline CDR1 and CDR2: PRHDT and FYEKMQ (reference sequence). Trimming cost V 0 bases and J 5 bases, with 7 bases left between them. This CDR3 region has 13 residues. CDR3 amino acids: CASSLGSGTEAFF. The CDR3 bases are TGTGCCAGCAGCTTAGGCTCCGGTACTGAAGCTTTCTTT.

This chain connects TRBV6-2 or TRBV6-3 to TRBJ2-1; TRBD2 aligns across 11 bases. Unmatched junction bases numbered 10, after V lost 4 bases and J lost 8 bases. Germline loops: CDR1 MNHEY, CDR2 SVGEGT. The length of the CDR3 is 16 residues. The CDR3 loop is CASSWGLAEWEDEQFF. The DNA of the CDR3 is TGTGCCAGCAGTTGGGGACTAGCGGAGTGGGAGGATGAGCAGTTCTTC.

J is TRBJ2-7 and V is TRBV20-1; possibly TRBD2 for D (6 bases). Germline V gene lookup returns CDR1 DFQATT and CDR2 SNEGSKA (reference sequence). Deletions cut 6 bases from V and 1 base from J, with 19 bases between. The CDR3 contains 15 residues. The CDR3 DNA sequence: TGCAGTGCCCGAGGAGGGACTCCTCGGTCCTACGAGCAGTACTTC. Residues: CSARGGTPRSYEQYF.

Details on this clonotype: One end of the junction is discordant with germline, which a read error may explain. The rearrangement joins TRBV29-1 to TRBJ2-7; D might be TRBD1 or TRBD2, each matching 6 bases. CDR1 is SQVTM, CDR2 ANQGSEA, per germline. The CDR3 runs to 8 residues. CDR3: CSPGRDTF. In DNA, the CDR3 is TGCAGCCCTGGGCGGGACACTTTC.

The V call is TRBV4-1, the J call TRBJ2-7, with 9 positions matching TRBD1. Germline lookup yields CDR1 MGHRA and CDR2 YSYEKL. This CDR3 is 16 amino acids long. With V trimmed by 0 bases and J by 3 bases, 6 bases remained unmatched. The CDR3 loop is CASSQDGGQGHYEQYF. The CDR3 DNA is TGCGCCAGCAGCCAAGATGGGGGACAGGGACACTACGAGCAGTACTTC.